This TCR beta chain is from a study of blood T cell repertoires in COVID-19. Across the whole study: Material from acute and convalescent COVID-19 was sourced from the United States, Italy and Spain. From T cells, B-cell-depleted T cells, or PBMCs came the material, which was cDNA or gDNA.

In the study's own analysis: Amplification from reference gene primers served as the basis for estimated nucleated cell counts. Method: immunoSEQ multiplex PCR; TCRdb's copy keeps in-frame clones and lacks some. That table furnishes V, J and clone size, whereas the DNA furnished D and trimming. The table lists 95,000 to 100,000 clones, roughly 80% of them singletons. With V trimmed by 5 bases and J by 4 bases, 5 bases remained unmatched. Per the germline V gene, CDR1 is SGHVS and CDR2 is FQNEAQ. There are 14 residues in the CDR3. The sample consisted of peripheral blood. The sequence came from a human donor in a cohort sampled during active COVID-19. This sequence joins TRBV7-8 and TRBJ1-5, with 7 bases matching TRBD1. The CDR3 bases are TGTGCCAGCAGCCAGGGACAGACTAATCAGCCCCAGCATTTT. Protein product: CASSQGQTNQPQHF.